The 30 T cell receptor beta chains in this list originate from one sample, sequenced in a study of metastatic and nonmetastatic thyroid tumors. TCRdb redid the clone calls on the PCR reads using MiXCR. In the table there are some 22,000 clones, approximately 20% of which are singletons. Patients had received no treatment of any kind before thyroid surgery. Sequencing used blood. Receptors originate from a male donor with papillary thyroid cancer or a benign thyroid nodule (not recorded which). Some clones in this sample may be carry-over from other donors' samples.

The sample holds a few counts of this clone. Just one base apart from a much larger clone, this may be a read error. The V and J genes are TRBV5-1 and TRBJ2-3, with D uncertain. Germline V gene sequence: CDR1 SGHRS, CDR2 YFSETQ. V lost 0 bases and J lost 8, with 4 bases in between. This CDR3 comprises 11 residues. The CDR3 DNA sequence: TGCGCCAGCAGCTTGGATGGTACGCAGTATTTT. Protein product: CASSLDGTQYF.

This clone was picked up many times. This rearrangement joins TRBV9 to TRBJ2-1; tentatively, D is TRBD2 (6 bases). Trimming removed 0 bases from V and 9 bases from J, with 10 bases in between. Germline CDR1 is SGDLS and CDR2 is YYNGEE. The CDR3 is made up of 13 amino acids. CDR3 in amino acids: CASSVVGGTEQFF. CDR3 bases: TGTGCCAGCAGCGTAGTGGGAGGCACTGAGCAGTTCTTC.

This clone was recorded many times. The genes are TRBV4-2 and TRBJ2-7; D remains unclear. The germline V and J ends were trimmed by 1 base and 6 bases, with 7 bases remaining between them. The germline CDR1 and CDR2 sequences are LGHNA and YNFKEQ. The CDR3 has 12 amino acids. In DNA, the CDR3 is TGTGCCAGCAGCCAAGCCTTCTCCGAGCAGTACTTC. This codes for CASSQAFSEQYF.

This clone was recorded many times. The chain couples TRBV11-2 to TRBJ1-2; no definite D call. The ends were cut back, 5 bases at V and 1 base at J, with 14 bases in the middle. The CDR3 runs to 15 residues. Germline-derived CDR1 and CDR2 are SGHAT and FQNNGV. CDR3: CASSPTASRNYGYTF. CDR3 in DNA: TGTGCCAGCAGCCCTACGGCGTCGCGTAACTATGGCTACACCTTC.

Ten or more counts support this clone. The V and J genes are TRBV6-2 or TRBV6-3 and TRBJ2-7, with D maybe TRBD1 (5 bases). The CDR3 is 14 amino acids. In germline, CDR1 is MNHEY, CDR2 SVGEGT. V was pared by 6 bases and J by 0 bases, with 12 bases between. The CDR3 region is CASSRYRSSYEQYF. CDR3 DNA sequence: TGTGCCAGCAGCCGGTACAGGTCCTCCTACGAGCAGTACTTC.

The sample holds many counts of this clone. This chain joins TRBV11-2 and TRBJ2-3, with unresolved D. V lost 3 bases and J lost 2, with 3 bases in between. This CDR3 has 12 residues. In germline, CDR1 is SGHAT, CDR2 FQNNGV. For the CDR3, the DNA is TGTGCCAGCAGCTTTAACACAGATACGCAGTATTTT. Amino acid sequence: CASSFNTDTQYF. Full variable domain (rest looked up from reference TRBV11-2 and TRBJ2-3): EAGVAQSPRYKIIEKRQSVAFWCNPISGHATLYWYQQILGQGPKLLIQFQNNGVVDDSQLPKDRFSAERLKGVDSTLKIQPAKLEDSAVYLCASSFNTDTQYFGPGTRLTVL.

Ten or more counts support this clone. The genes are TRBV5-1 and TRBJ1-1; D not resolved. The CDR3 has 14 residues. Trimming took 8 bases from V and 2 from J, leaving 16 bases between them. In germline, CDR1 is SGHRS, CDR2 YFSETQ. Here the CDR3 reads CASALDHVNTEAFF. The DNA of the CDR3 is TGCGCCAGTGCGCTGGACCATGTCAACACTGAAGCTTTCTTT.

This clone was observed at least ten times. Other DNA sequences of this sample code for an identical CDR3. The V and J genes are TRBV29-1 and TRBJ2-1, with 8 bases fitting TRBD1. This CDR3 is built from 14 residues. The germline CDR1 and CDR2 sequences are SQVTM and ANQGSEA. Germline trimming cut 1 base from V and 7 bases from J; bases unmatched to any gene: 6. CDR3: CSVEAGGAWNEQFF. DNA for the CDR3: TGCAGCGTTGAAGCAGGGGGCGCCTGGAATGAGCAGTTCTTC.

This clone has at least ten counts. The rearrangement links TRBV9 to TRBJ1-3; no firm D call. Trimming pared 0 bases from V and 0 bases from J, leaving 10 bases between. Germline V gene lookup returns CDR1 SGDLS and CDR2 YYNGEE. The CDR3 runs 16 residues. In DNA, the CDR3 is TGTGCCAGCAGCGTAGGTGGTTCGAGCTCTGGAAACACCATATATTTT. Protein sequence: CASSVGGSSSGNTIYF.

The chain couples TRBV6-1 to TRBJ1-3, with D unclear. The CDR3 length is 14 residues. The V gene's germline CDR1 is MNHNS and CDR2 SASEGT. The V end lost 6 bases, the J end lost 4 bases, and 13 bases lay between the germline ends. The CDR3 reads CASSPLNMGNTIYF. For the CDR3, the DNA is TGTGCCAGCAGCCCCTTAAATATGGGAAACACCATATATTTT.

The table lists this clone with many counts. The chain links TRBV19 to TRBJ2-1; D remains ambiguous. The length of the CDR3 is 13 residues. Germline CDR1 is LNHDA and CDR2 is SQIVND (reference sequence). V was pared by 10 bases and J by 5 bases, with 15 bases between. The CDR3 loop reads CANPRIADNEQFF. As DNA, the CDR3 is TGTGCCAATCCAAGGATAGCAGACAATGAGCAGTTCTTC.

This chain links TRBV2 with TRBJ2-5; 14 bases align to TRBD2. Per the germline V gene, CDR1 is SNHLY and CDR2 is FYNNEI. The CDR3 loop spans 15 amino acids. The J segment lost 5 bases and the V segment lost 6 bases, leaving 5 bases of the junction unmatched. The DNA for the CDR3 is TGTGCCAGCAGCCCCCGGACTAGCGGGGGGGAGACCCAGTACTTC. It codes for CASSPRTSGGETQYF.

This clone was seen ten or more times. The chain's CDR3 is CASSQASLSGRIPYEQYF. The CDR3 coding sequence is TGCGCCAGCAGCCAAGCCTCCCTTAGCGGGAGAATCCCCTACGAGCAGTACTTC. This chain joins TRBV4-1 and TRBJ2-7, with TRBD2 matching over 9 bases. Germline lookup yields CDR1 MGHRA and CDR2 YSYEKL. The V and J ends lost 1 base and 2 bases, in that order; junction bases with no gene match: 12. The CDR3 extends over 18 amino acids.

This clone has at least ten counts. Just one base apart from a much larger clone, this may be a read error. V gene TRBV12-5 combines with J gene TRBJ1-2, with D possibly matching TRBD1 (6 bases). CDR1 and CDR2 (germline): LGHNT, FRNRAP. Between the trimmed V and J ends, which lost 3 bases and 3 bases, there was a span of 11 bases. The CDR3 has 14 amino acids. CDR3 sequence reads: CASGFTGTDYGYTF. CDR3 in DNA: TGTGCTAGTGGTTTCACAGGGACTGACTATGGCTACACCTTC.

The chain carries TRBV7-2 and TRBJ2-1; perhaps TRBD2 as D (5 bases). V dropped 4 bases and J dropped 0 bases, with 16 bases sitting between them. Germline V gives CDR1 SGHTA, CDR2 FQGNSA. The CDR3 is 17 residues long. CDR3 amino acids: CASSSSWNLGSYNEQFF. The CDR3 DNA reads TGTGCCAGCAGCTCTAGCTGGAATTTAGGCTCCTACAATGAGCAGTTCTTC.

This clone appeared many times. The chain recombines TRBV28 with TRBJ2-3; a weak D match, TRBD2 (5 bases). CDR1 is MDHEN and CDR2 is SYDVKM in the germline V gene. The V and J ends lost 5 bases and 6 bases respectively, with 9 bases between them. There are 12 residues in the CDR3. The CDR3 is CASSEERDTQYF. DNA for the CDR3: TGTGCCAGCAGTGAAGAGCGGGATACGCAGTATTTT. Full variable domain (remainder filled in from reference TRBV28 and TRBJ2-3): DVKVTQSSRYLVKRTGEKVFLECVQDMDHENMFWYRQDPGLGLRLIYFSYDVKMKEKGDIPEGYSVSREKKERFSLILESASTNQTSMYLCASSEERDTQYFGPGTRLTVL.

This clone was seen ten or more times. The chain uses TRBV7-9 and TRBJ1-1; D unresolved. Germline V gives CDR1 SEHNR, CDR2 FQNEAQ (reference sequence). The CDR3 extends over 14 amino acids. Trimming cost V 5 bases and J 3 bases, with 13 bases left between them. This CDR3 is CASSVPGGYTEAFF. The DNA for the CDR3 is TGTGCCAGCAGCGTCCCAGGTGGATACACTGAAGCTTTCTTT.

This clone was detected ten times or more. The chain couples TRBV10-3 to TRBJ2-3, with 14 bases identical to TRBD2. Germline V gene sequence: CDR1 ENHRY, CDR2 SYGVKD. The V and J ends lost 4 bases and 6 bases, in that order; junction bases with no gene match: 6. CDR3 size: 16 residues. The CDR3 DNA reads TGTGCCATCAGTGGACTAGCGGGGGGGTCATCGGATACGCAGTATTTT. Residues: CAISGLAGGSSDTQYF.

This clone has just a few counts. The junction and the germline gene differ at one end; a read error may be behind it. This chain joins TRBV7-2 and TRBJ1-1; perhaps TRBD1 as D (5 bases). Per germline, CDR1 SGHTA and CDR2 FQGNSA. The CDR3 is 13 residues long. The DNA for the CDR3 is TGTGCCAGCAACTTAGGACAAACGACGGAAGCTTTATTT. It codes for CASNLGQTTEALF.

This clone was found many times. The chain links TRBV4-1 to TRBJ2-2; no clear D gene. Germline CDR1 reads MGHRA; CDR2 reads YSYEKL. Trimming pared 2 bases from V and 3 bases from J, leaving 10 bases between. CDR3 length: 15 amino acids. The CDR3 coding sequence is TGCGCCAGCAGCCAACTGCCGGATTACACCGGGGAGCTGTTTTTT. Residues: CASSQLPDYTGELFF.

This clone was seen repeatedly, ten times or more. The rearrangement links TRBV6-1 to TRBJ2-3, with D perhaps TRBD1 (5 bases). The CDR3 runs to 15 residues. CDR1 and CDR2 from the germline V gene are MNHNS and SASEGT. V shed 5 bases and J shed 6 bases, with 18 bases lying between them. The CDR3 region has the DNA TGTGCCAGCAGTCCCGGACAAACCGCACGGGATACGCAGTATTTT. This encodes CASSPGQTARDTQYF.

This clone is a singleton in its sample. This chain uses TRBV7-9 with TRBJ2-2, with 7 bases matching TRBD1. The CDR3 extends over 15 amino acids. From germline, CDR1 is SEHNR and CDR2 FQNEAQ (reference sequence). After removal of 5 bases from V and 4 bases from J, the junction contained 7 bases not matched to a gene. CDR3 loop: CASSDRQGVTGELFF. As DNA, the CDR3 is TGTGCCAGCAGCGACAGACAGGGAGTCACCGGGGAGCTGTTTTTT.

V usage is TRBV29-1 and J usage is TRBJ2-7; D not resolved. This CDR3 comprises 12 residues. Trimming left V 3 bases short and J 3 bases short, with 9 bases between. Germline CDR1 is SQVTM and CDR2 is ANQGSEA. The CDR3 bases are TGCAGCGTTGAGGGCCTAAGCTACGAGCAGTACTTC. It encodes CSVEGLSYEQYF.

This clone was detected ten times or more. This chain uses TRBV10-2 with TRBJ2-3, with 10 bases fitting TRBD2. Germline V gives CDR1 WSHSY, CDR2 SAAADI. Trimming removed 7 bases from V and 5 bases from J; junction bases left unmatched: 6. This CDR3 comprises 14 residues. CDR3 in amino acids: CASIPGLALDTQYF. CDR3 DNA sequence: TGCGCCAGCATTCCGGGACTAGCGTTAGATACGCAGTATTTT.

This chain links TRBV6-5 with TRBJ2-7; TRBD1 matches 10 bases. V was clipped by 7 bases and J by 5 bases; unmatched bases: 17. Germline lookup yields CDR1 MNHEY and CDR2 SVGAGI. The CDR3 covers 17 residues. CDR3 loop: CASIYSGERQGAHEQYF. Here the CDR3 DNA reads TGTGCCAGCATCTACTCTGGCGAGAGACAGGGGGCCCACGAGCAGTACTTC.

Relative to its sample, this clone is medium-sized (0.01 to 0.1%). V is TRBV28 and J is TRBJ2-7, with 8 bases that match TRBD1. The CDR3 extends over 12 amino acids. V trimming: 3 bases; J trimming: 6 bases; junction bases outside the gene matches: 1. Germline V gene lookup returns CDR1 MDHEN and CDR2 SYDVKM. The CDR3 DNA is TGTGCCAGCAGTTTGGGGACAGGCGAGCAGTACTTC. Protein: CASSLGTGEQYF.

Sample share makes this clone medium-sized. This chain uses TRBV18 with TRBJ2-7, with a possible D match to TRBD1 (5 bases). Trimming removed 6 bases from V and 7 bases from J, with 19 bases in between. CDR1 is KGHSH and CDR2 is LQKENI in the germline V gene. This CDR3 has 14 residues. The CDR3 DNA reads as TGTGCCAGCTCGTCGGAACCGACAGCCCCGGAGCAGTACTTC. Its protein product is CASSSEPTAPEQYF.

Sample share makes this clone medium-sized (0.01 to 0.1%). This chain connects TRBV12-3 or TRBV12-4 to TRBJ1-2; D not certain. Trimming removed 3 bases from V and 6 bases from J, with 11 bases in between. The CDR3 contains 13 residues. This CDR3 is CASSFLVQNGYTF. In nucleotides, the CDR3 is TGTGCCAGCAGTTTTCTTGTGCAGAATGGCTACACCTTC.

The chain links TRBV4-2 to TRBJ1-5, with TRBD1 as a possible D gene (5 bases). Germline CDR1 is LGHNA and CDR2 is YNFKEQ. Trimming shortened V by 0 bases and J by 6 bases, and 12 bases separated the two germline ends. The CDR3 has 15 residues. The CDR3, as DNA: TGTGCCAGCAGCCAAGATCCAGGGCGGATTCAGCCCCAGCATTTT. Amino acids: CASSQDPGRIQPQHF.

The V call is TRBV7-9, the J call TRBJ1-2, with D tentatively TRBD1 (5 bases). The CDR3 has 12 residues. Germline V gene data show CDR1 as SEHNR and CDR2 as FQNEAQ (reference sequence). Trimming shortened V by 11 bases and J by 14 bases, and 24 bases separated the two germline ends. CDR3 coding DNA: TGTGCCGGCACAGCGGGGCACCCTATCTCTACCTTC. Protein: CAGTAGHPISTF.